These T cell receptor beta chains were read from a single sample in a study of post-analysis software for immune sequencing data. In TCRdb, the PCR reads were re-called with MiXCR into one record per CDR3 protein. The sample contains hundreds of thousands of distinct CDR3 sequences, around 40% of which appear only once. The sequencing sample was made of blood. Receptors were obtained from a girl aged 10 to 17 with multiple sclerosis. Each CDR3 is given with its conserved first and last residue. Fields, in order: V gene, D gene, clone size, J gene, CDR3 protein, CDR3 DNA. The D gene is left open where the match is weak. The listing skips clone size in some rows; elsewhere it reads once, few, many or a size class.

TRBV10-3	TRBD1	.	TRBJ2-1	CAIRGDRGLGNGQFF	TGTGCCATCCGAGGGGACAGGGGGCTAGGGAATGGGCAGTTCTTC
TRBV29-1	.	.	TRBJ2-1	CSVGWSGLGEQFF	TGCAGCGTTGGGTGGTCCGGGTTGGGTGAGCAGTTCTTC
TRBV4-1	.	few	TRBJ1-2	CASSPTMEGIRYGYTF	TGCGCCAGCAGCCCGACGATGGAGGGAATTCGCTATGGCTACACCTTC
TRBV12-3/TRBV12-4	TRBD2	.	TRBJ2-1	CASRIAGVGYNEQFF	TGTGCCAGCAGAATAGCGGGAGTGGGGTACAATGAGCAGTTCTTC
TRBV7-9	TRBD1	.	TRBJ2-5	CASSFQGRGIETQYF	TGTGCCAGCAGCTTCCAGGGCAGGGGGATAGAGACCCAGTACTTC
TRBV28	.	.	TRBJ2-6	CASSLWDTSGANVLTF	TGTGCCAGCAGTTTATGGGACACATCTGGGGCCAACGTCCTGACTTTC
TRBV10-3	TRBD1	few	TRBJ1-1	CAISERTGWGEAFF	TGTGCCATCAGTGAGCGGACAGGGTGGGGTGAAGCTTTCTTT
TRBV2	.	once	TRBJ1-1	CATSHLSNTEAFF	TGTGCCACTTCGCATCTTTCGAACACTGAAGCTTTCTTT
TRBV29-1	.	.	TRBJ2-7	CSVEERRASSPYEQYF	TGCAGCGTTGAAGAAAGGAGGGCCTCGAGCCCCTACGAGCAGTACTTC
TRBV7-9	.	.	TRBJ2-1	CASSLESNSHNEQFF	TGTGCCAGCAGCTTGGAGTCCAACTCCCACAATGAGCAGTTCTTC
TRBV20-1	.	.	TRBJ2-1	CSARLASEQFF	TGCAGTGCTAGACTAGCGTCCGAGCAGTTCTTC
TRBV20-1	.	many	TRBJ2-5	CSAPPGWGETQYF	TGCAGTGCCCCCCCCGGCTGGGGGGAGACCCAGTACTTC
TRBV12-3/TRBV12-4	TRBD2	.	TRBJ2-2	CASSPGTSGRSGELFF	TGTGCCAGCAGTCCCGGGACTAGCGGGAGGTCTGGGGAGCTGTTTTTT
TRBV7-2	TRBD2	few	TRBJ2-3	CASSLSLAGGSDTQYF	TGTGCCAGCAGCTTATCACTAGCGGGGGGATCAGATACGCAGTATTTT
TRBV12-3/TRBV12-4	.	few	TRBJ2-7	CASSPPWGGASNEQYF	TGTGCCAGCAGCCCCCCTTGGGGGGGGGCTTCCAACGAGCAGTACTTC
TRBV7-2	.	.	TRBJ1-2	CASSLGLGDGYTF	TGTGCCAGCAGCTTAGGGTTGGGCGATGGCTACACCTTC
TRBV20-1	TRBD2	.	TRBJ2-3	CSARSGARTDTQYF	TGCAGTGCTAGAAGCGGGGCCCGCACAGATACGCAGTATTTT
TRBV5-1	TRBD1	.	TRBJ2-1	CASRSGTGVDNEQFF	TGCGCCAGCAGGTCCGGGACAGGGGTGGACAATGAGCAGTTCTTC
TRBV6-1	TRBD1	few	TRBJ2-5	CASSLRDRKGTQYF	TGTGCCAGCAGTCTCCGGGACAGGAAAGGGACCCAGTACTTC
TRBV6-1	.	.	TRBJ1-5	CASSAIPRANQPQHF	TGTGCCAGCAGCGCGATCCCGAGGGCAAATCAGCCCCAGCATTTT
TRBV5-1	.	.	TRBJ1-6	CASSLAGVIYSSPLHF	TGCGCCAGCAGCTTGGCAGGGGTCATATATAGTTCACCCCTCCACTTT
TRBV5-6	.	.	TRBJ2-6	CASSLGTENVLTF	TGTGCCAGCAGCTTGGGGACAGAGAACGTCCTGACTTTC
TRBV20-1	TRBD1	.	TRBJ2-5	CSAPVTGQETQYF	TGCAGTGCCCCGGTGACAGGGCAAGAGACCCAGTACTTC
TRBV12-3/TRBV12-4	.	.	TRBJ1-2	CASSQGHGYTF	TGTGCCAGCAGTCAGGGGCATGGCTACACCTTC
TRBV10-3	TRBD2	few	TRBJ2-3	CAITDSGKADTQYF	TGTGCCATCACGGATAGCGGGAAGGCAGATACGCAGTATTTT
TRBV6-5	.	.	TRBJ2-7	CASSKTSYEQYF	TGTGCCAGCAGCAAAACAAGTTACGAGCAGTACTTC
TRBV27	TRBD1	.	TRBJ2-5	CASRRAQGAETQYF	TGTGCCAGCAGACGAGCACAGGGGGCAGAGACCCAGTACTTC
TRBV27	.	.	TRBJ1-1	CASSFAPGTPRGAFF	TGTGCCAGCAGTTTTGCGCCCGGGACGCCAAGGGGAGCTTTCTTT
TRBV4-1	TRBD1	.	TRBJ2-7	CASSQTLTGGSYEQYF	TGCGCCAGCAGCCAGACGCTGACAGGGGGCTCCTACGAGCAGTACTTC
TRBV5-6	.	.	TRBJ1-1	CASSSPRRTLNTEAFF	TGTGCCAGCAGCTCACCTCGTAGGACCCTGAACACTGAAGCTTTCTTT
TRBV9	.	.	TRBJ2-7	CASSVEGDSYEQYF	TGTGCCAGCAGCGTAGAGGGAGACTCCTACGAGCAGTACTTC
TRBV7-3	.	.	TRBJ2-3	CASSLGSATDTQYF	TGTGCCAGCAGCTTAGGGTCAGCCACAGATACGCAGTATTTT